This T cell receptor (beta chain) stems from a study of cytomegalovirus exposure and HLA in healthy donors. In the study overall: Within an early data release were tens of millions of unique TCRs drawn from HLA-typed donors. Study findings and constraints: Prior analysis indicated that the majority of TCR beta V segments exhibited productivity approximately 90% or approximately 30% of the time. In vitro data verified three CMV-associated chains as specific for CMV antigens.

Details on this clone: Its target is unknown.

Researchers ran the PCR with 60 Vbeta and 13 Jbeta primers. Original handling: An analysis that came later counted 60 million to 80 million unique TCR beta chains, approximately 12 million shared. Using immunoSEQ multiplex PCR, the repertoire was profiled, and TCRdb retains in-frame clones only, with some absent. V and J calls and clone size are copied from that table; D and trimming were computed from the DNA. The sample includes approximately 140,000 clones, roughly 80% of them seen just once. Germline CDR1 and CDR2: SGHRS and YFSETQ. The CDR3 consists of 11 residues. V was clipped by 5 bases and J by 5 bases, with 7 bases between them.

The clonotype comes from a woman between 50 and 59 years old in good health and CMV-seropositive. V usage is TRBV5-1 and J usage is TRBJ1-1, with D tentatively TRBD1 (5 bases). Sequences were obtained from PBMCs. CDR3 protein: CASRGGTEAFF. The CDR3 nucleotides are TGCGCCAGCAGGGGGGGGACTGAAGCTTTCTTT.